This T cell receptor (beta chain) emerged from a study of identical twins. Overall study results and limits: Analyses of zero insertions could be partly confounded by invariant MAIT and iNKT cells.

Note on this clonotype: As yet, its antigen is unknown.

Trimming cost V 3 bases and J 1 base, with 17 bases left between them. Germline values: CDR1 SGHDT, CDR2 YYEEEE. The CDR3 loop spans 17 amino acids. One entry per CDR3 protein results from TCRdb running MiXCR on the 5' RACE reads. The profile shows about 470,000 distinct CDR3 sequences, more than 20% of them singletons. The sample also formed part of further work on T cells expressing NK-cell markers.

Sequenced: CD4+ T cells sorted from blood. This chain uses TRBV5-6 with TRBJ2-1, with D maybe TRBD2 (6 bases). This TCR was sampled from a woman aged 18-30 years in good health. This CDR3 is CASSWLQGEASYNEQFF. CDR3 DNA: TGTGCCAGCAGCTGGCTCCAAGGGGAGGCTTCCTACAATGAGCAGTTCTTC. The full variable domain, its missing parts supplied by reference TRBV5-6 and TRBJ2-1, is DAGVTQSPTHLIKTRGQQVTLRCSPKSGHDTVSWYQQALGQGPQFIFQYYEEEERQRGNFPDRFSGHQFPNYSSELNVNALLLGDSALYLCASSWLQGEASYNEQFFGPGTRLTVL.